This T cell receptor (beta chain) was observed in a study of cytomegalovirus exposure and HLA in healthy donors. Study-wide findings and caveats: In a later analysis, at a false discovery rate of 0.05, some 17,000 TCR beta sequences were associated with HLA alleles. Within a later analysis, the majority of CMV-associated TCR beta chains appeared HLA-restricted. Likely technical artifact: a cluster of highly shared sequence variants.

Concerning this clone itself: Its matching antigen is unknown.

The J segment lost 3 bases and the V segment lost 0 bases, leaving 4 bases of the junction unmatched. The CDR3 spans 15 residues. The germline gives CDR1 SGHRS, CDR2 YFSETQ. PCR involved 60 Vbeta and 13 Jbeta primers. Assay used: immunoSEQ multiplex PCR; TCRdb lists only in-frame clones, some missing. The data show about 150,000 clones, with 80% seen just once and 6.3% held by the top ten. The genes are TRBV5-1 and TRBJ2-3, with 7 nucleotides matching TRBD1. The receptor's source is a male donor in good health and CMV-seropositive. Sequencing was done on a sample of PBMCs. In DNA form, the CDR3 reads TGCGCCAGCAGCTTGGGACAGGGTGCAACAGATACGCAGTATTTT. Translated, it gives CASSLGQGATDTQYF.